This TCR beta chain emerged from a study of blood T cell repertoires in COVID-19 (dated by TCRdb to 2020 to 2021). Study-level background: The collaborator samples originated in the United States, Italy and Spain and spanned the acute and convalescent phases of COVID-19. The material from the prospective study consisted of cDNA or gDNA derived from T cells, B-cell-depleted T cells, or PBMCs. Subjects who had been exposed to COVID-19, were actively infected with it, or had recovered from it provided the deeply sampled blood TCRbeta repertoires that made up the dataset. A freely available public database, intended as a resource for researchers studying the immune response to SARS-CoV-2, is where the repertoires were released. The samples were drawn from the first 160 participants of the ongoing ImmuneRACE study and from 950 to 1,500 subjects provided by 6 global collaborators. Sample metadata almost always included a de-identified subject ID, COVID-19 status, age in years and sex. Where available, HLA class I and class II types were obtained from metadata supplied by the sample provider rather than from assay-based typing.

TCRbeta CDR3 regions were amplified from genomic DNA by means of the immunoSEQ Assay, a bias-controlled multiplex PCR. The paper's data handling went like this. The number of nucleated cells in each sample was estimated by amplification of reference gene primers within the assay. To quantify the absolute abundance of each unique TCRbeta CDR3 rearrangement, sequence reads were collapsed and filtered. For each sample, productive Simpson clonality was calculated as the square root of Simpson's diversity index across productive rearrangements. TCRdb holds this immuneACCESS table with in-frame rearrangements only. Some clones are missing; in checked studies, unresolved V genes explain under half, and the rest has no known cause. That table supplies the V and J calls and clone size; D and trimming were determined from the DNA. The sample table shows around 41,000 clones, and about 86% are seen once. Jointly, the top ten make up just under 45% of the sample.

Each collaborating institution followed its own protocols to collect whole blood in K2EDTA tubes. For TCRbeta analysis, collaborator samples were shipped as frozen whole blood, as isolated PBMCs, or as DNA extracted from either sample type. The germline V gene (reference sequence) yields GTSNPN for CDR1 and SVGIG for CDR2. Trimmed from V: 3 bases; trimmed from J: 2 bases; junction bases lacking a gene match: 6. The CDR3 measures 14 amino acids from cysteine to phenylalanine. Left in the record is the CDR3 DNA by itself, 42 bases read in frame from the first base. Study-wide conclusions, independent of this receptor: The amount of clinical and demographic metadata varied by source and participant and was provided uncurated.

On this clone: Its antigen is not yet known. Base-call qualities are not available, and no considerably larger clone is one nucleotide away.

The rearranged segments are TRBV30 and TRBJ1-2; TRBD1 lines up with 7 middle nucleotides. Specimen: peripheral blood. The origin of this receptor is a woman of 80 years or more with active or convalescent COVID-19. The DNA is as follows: TGTGCCTGGAGCTTGACAGGGAGGAACTATGGCTACACCTTC. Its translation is CAWSLTGRNYGYTF.